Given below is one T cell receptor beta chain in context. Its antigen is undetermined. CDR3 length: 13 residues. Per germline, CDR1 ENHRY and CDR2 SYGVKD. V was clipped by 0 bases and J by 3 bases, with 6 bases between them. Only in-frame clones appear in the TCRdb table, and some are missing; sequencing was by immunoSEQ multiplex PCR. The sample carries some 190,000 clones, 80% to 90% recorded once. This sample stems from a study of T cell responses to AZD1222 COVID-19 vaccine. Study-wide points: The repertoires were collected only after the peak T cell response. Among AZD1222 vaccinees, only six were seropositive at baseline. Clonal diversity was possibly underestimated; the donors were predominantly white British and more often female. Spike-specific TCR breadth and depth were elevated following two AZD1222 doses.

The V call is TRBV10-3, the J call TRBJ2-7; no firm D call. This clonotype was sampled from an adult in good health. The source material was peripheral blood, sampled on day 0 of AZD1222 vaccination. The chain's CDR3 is CAISESSLYEQYV. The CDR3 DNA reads TGTGCCATCAGTGAGTCAAGTCTCTACGAGCAGTACGTC.